This TCR beta chain stems from a study of T cell responses to AZD1222 COVID-19 vaccine. Broader study findings: There were mostly white British donors and more females than males, and clonal diversity was possibly underestimated.

This clone showed up just once. What it binds is not known. Data came from immunoSEQ multiplex PCR; TCRdb stores just in-frame clones and leaves some out. The repertoire holds about 160,000 clones, with 92% as singletons. The CDR3 covers 15 residues. J lost 1 base, V lost 5 bases, and 8 bases had no gene match. The germline V gene has CDR1 LNHDA and CDR2 SQIVND (reference sequence). This TCR was recovered from an adult in good health. J is TRBJ2-7 and V is TRBV19; 7 bases agree with TRBD1. Sequenced here: peripheral blood, sampled on day 0 of MenACWY control vaccination. The DNA for the CDR3 is TGTGCCAGTAGTCCCCGACAGGGTCTATCCTACGAGCAGTACTTC. Its protein is CASSPRQGLSYEQYF.